This TCR beta chain was identified in a study of cytomegalovirus exposure and HLA in healthy donors. Study summary: Membership in the Caucasian-associated ancestry cluster was found for around four fifths of 300 to 500 genotyped donors.

As concerns this clone: Its antigen is unknown.

PCR used 60 Vbeta primers and 13 Jbeta primers. Using immunoSEQ multiplex PCR, the repertoire was profiled, and TCRdb retains in-frame clones only, with some absent. The sample has fewer than 70,000 clones, just under 70% seen once. Overall study results and limits: Accounts indicate the classifier identified cytomegalovirus status with strong specificity and sensitivity. At a 0.05 false discovery rate, a later analysis found some 17,000 TCR beta sequences to be associated with HLA alleles.

The CDR3 totals 12 residues. V was trimmed by 7 bases and J by 3 bases, leaving 12 bases between them. Looked up from germline, CDR1 is SQVTM and CDR2 is ANQGSEA. The receptor was isolated from a young woman in good health and CMV-seronegative. V gene TRBV29-1 combines with J gene TRBJ1-2, with D uncertain. Sequenced material: PBMCs. The CDR3 loop reads CSGKTMDYGYTF. The CDR3 bases are TGCAGCGGCAAGACTATGGACTATGGCTACACCTTC.